These 16 T cell receptor beta chains came from one sample sequenced in a study of blood T cell repertoires in COVID-19. Method: immunoSEQ multiplex PCR; TCRdb's copy keeps in-frame clones and lacks some. The sample shows 150,000 or so clones, around 87% of them seen only once. Sequenced material: peripheral blood. The receptors come from an older woman with COVID-19, enrolled during active disease.

The rearrangement joins TRBV6-5 to TRBJ2-2; D gene uncertain. The V and J ends lost 0 bases and 5 bases respectively, with 4 bases between them. Germline V gives CDR1 MNHEY, CDR2 SVGAGI. CDR3 length: 13 amino acids. The CDR3 DNA sequence: TGTGCCAGCAGTTACTCCCCGACCGGGGAGCTGTTTTTT. Protein product: CASSYSPTGELFF.

This clone has just one count. V and J are TRBV2 and TRBJ1-4, with 8 nucleotides matching TRBD1. Trimming cost V 4 bases and J 2 bases; bases outside gene matches: 0. The CDR3 totals 14 residues. Germline V lookup: CDR1 SNHLY, CDR2 FYNNEI. The CDR3 is CASSGTGTNEKLFF. Here the CDR3 DNA reads TGTGCCAGCAGTGGGACAGGGACTAATGAAAAACTGTTTTTT.

The chain has TRBV2 and TRBJ1-4; 7 nucleotides align to TRBD1. CDR1 SNHLY and CDR2 FYNNEI come from the germline V gene. V lost 7 bases to trimming and J lost 7 bases; unmatched junction nucleotides: 9. The CDR3 length is 14 residues. CDR3 residues: CASTGTVVIEKLFF. CDR3 in DNA: TGTGCCAGCACCGGGACAGTCGTAATTGAAAAACTGTTTTTT.

The rearrangement uses TRBV7-9 and TRBJ1-2, with D hard to call. V gave up 2 bases and J gave up 2 bases, with 9 bases separating them. CDR1 and CDR2 (germline): SEHNR, FQNEAQ (reference sequence). The CDR3 loop spans 14 amino acids. In nucleotides, the CDR3 is TGTGCCAGCAGCTTAAACAGTTTCAACTATGGCTACACCTTC. This translates into CASSLNSFNYGYTF.

The rearrangement uses TRBV15 and TRBJ1-4; D is undetermined. The germline V and J ends were trimmed by 0 bases and 8 bases, with 19 bases remaining between them. The CDR3 length is 17 residues. Germline V gives CDR1 LNHNV, CDR2 YYDKDF (reference sequence). In nucleotides, the CDR3 is TGTGCCACCAGCAGAGATTTAAGTTCGGAGGAAGGAGAAAAACTGTTTTTT. As protein: CATSRDLSSEEGEKLFF.

The chain couples TRBV5-1 to TRBJ1-1; 7 nucleotides agree with TRBD1. The CDR3 totals 15 residues. The V gene end was trimmed by 4 bases and the J gene end by 2 bases; junction bases not matched to a gene: 8. CDR1 is SGHRS, CDR2 YFSETQ, per germline. The CDR3 DNA is TGCGCCAGCAGCCCCAAGGCAGGGGGAAACACTGAAGCTTTCTTT. Protein: CASSPKAGGNTEAFF.

V and J are TRBV27 and TRBJ1-2; TRBD1 matches at 9 bases. The CDR3 has 14 amino acids. V lost 6 bases to trimming and J lost 11 bases; unmatched junction nucleotides: 13. Germline V gene data show CDR1 as MNHEY and CDR2 as SMNVEV (reference sequence). The CDR3 spells CASSLPGTGFRYTF. CDR3 in DNA: TGTGCCAGCAGCCTACCCGGGACAGGGTTTCGGTACACCTTC.

The chain has TRBV10-2 and TRBJ1-1; tentatively, D is TRBD1 (5 bases). Between the trimmed V and J ends, which lost 3 bases and 7 bases, there was a span of 12 bases. The CDR3 totals 13 residues. From germline, CDR1 is WSHSY and CDR2 SAAADI. CDR3 bases: TGCGCCAGCAGTGACCCTGGACAAGTTGAAGCTTTCTTT. Amino acids: CASSDPGQVEAFF.

The chain couples TRBV29-1 to TRBJ2-7, with TRBD2 as a possible D gene (5 bases). The CDR3 is made up of 15 amino acids. V was shortened by 1 base and J by 3 bases, with 16 bases between the two germline ends. The germline V gene encodes CDR1 SQVTM and CDR2 ANQGSEA. The CDR3 loop is CSVEGVSGLLYEQYF. CDR3 bases: TGCAGCGTTGAAGGGGTCTCCGGACTCCTCTACGAGCAGTACTTC.

As for this clone: In the same sample, other DNA sequences code for this CDR3. The CDR3 bases are TGTGCCAGCAGTCTGGGACAGGGGAACACTGAAGCTTTCTTT. Its translation is CASSLGQGNTEAFF. The rearrangement uses TRBV28 and TRBJ1-1; 9 bases fit TRBD1. This CDR3 has 14 amino acids. V was clipped by 5 bases and J by 1 base; unmatched bases: 2. Germline V CDR1 and CDR2: MDHEN, SYDVKM.

Worth noting for this clone: Other nucleotide sequences in the sample specify the same CDR3. The chain carries TRBV5-1 and TRBJ1-2; D call uncertain. V gave up 0 bases and J gave up 5 bases, with 5 bases separating them. Germline lookup yields CDR1 SGHRS and CDR2 YFSETQ. This CDR3 has 12 residues. The DNA of the CDR3 is TGCGCCAGCAGCTTGGACAGTTATGGCTACACCTTC. Translated, it gives CASSLDSYGYTF.

The chain uses TRBV5-1 and TRBJ1-6, with 9 nucleotides matching TRBD1. The CDR3 has 18 amino acids. V lost 4 bases and J lost 1; bases outside the gene matches: 9. CDR1 is SGHRS, CDR2 YFSETQ, per germline. The CDR3 region is CASSPGQGRGSYNSPLHF. The CDR3 coding sequence is TGCGCCAGCAGCCCGGGACAGGGACGGGGGTCCTATAATTCACCCCTCCACTTT.

The V and J genes are TRBV7-8 and TRBJ2-7; weak D call: TRBD2 (5 bases). Germline V gene lookup returns CDR1 SGHVS and CDR2 FQNEAQ. V shed 5 bases and J shed 3 bases, with 20 bases lying between them. This CDR3 has 16 amino acids. CDR3: CASSPNSRTGSYEQYF. CDR3 in DNA: TGTGCCAGCAGCCCAAATTCCCGGACGGGAAGCTACGAGCAGTACTTC.

The chain uses TRBV6-6 and TRBJ1-5, with D hard to call. Germline CDR1 and CDR2: MNHNY and SVGAGI (reference sequence). V lost 2 bases, J lost 0 bases, and 8 bases lay in between. This CDR3 is built from 15 residues. The CDR3, as DNA: TGTGCCAGCAGTTACAGCGGCATTAGCAATCAGCCCCAGCATTTT. It encodes CASSYSGISNQPQHF.

The CDR3 region is CASSLHKEGGTQYF. The CDR3 DNA sequence: TGTGCCAGCAGCCTACACAAAGAGGGAGGGACCCAGTACTTC. The rearrangement joins TRBV7-9 to TRBJ2-5, with D perhaps TRBD2 (6 bases). V lost 5 bases to trimming and J lost 7 bases, with 17 bases between them. Looked up from germline, CDR1 is SEHNR and CDR2 is FQNEAQ (reference sequence). The CDR3 length is 14 residues.

The chain carries TRBV25-1 and TRBJ1-5; unclear D gene. The germline V gene encodes CDR1 MGHDK and CDR2 SYGVNS. With 2 bases removed from V and 6 bases from J, the gap between germline ends came to 5 bases. The CDR3 covers 12 residues. CDR3 in DNA: TGTGCCAGCAGTGAACTAGGTCAGCCCCAGCATTTT. Translated: CASSELGQPQHF. Together with reference TRBV25-1 and TRBJ1-5, the CDR3 gives the full variable domain: EADIYQTPRYLVIGTGKKITLECSQTMGHDKMYWYQQDPGMELHLIHYSYGVNSTEKGDLSSESTVSRIRTEHFPLTLESARPSHTSQYLCASSELGQPQHFGDGTRLSIL.